The rows below give T cell receptor beta chains drawn from one sample of a study of blood T cell repertoires in COVID-19. The method was immunoSEQ multiplex PCR; TCRdb's version includes in-frame clones alone and lacks a portion of them. The sample shows 37,000 or so clones, 90% of them seen only once. The sample consisted of peripheral blood. The receptors were gathered from a man aged 70-80 years with acute or convalescent COVID-19. CDR3s include the opening cysteine and the closing phenylalanine or tryptophan. A D gene is named only where the DNA matches it firmly.

>TRBJ1-1|13|TRBV5-1|.
CASSLQGNTEAFF
TGCGCCAGCAGCTTACAGGGGAACACTGAAGCTTTCTTT
>TRBJ1-5|17|TRBV2|.
CASSVHGTRDSNQPQHF
TGTGCCAGCAGTGTCCACGGAACCCGGGACTCAAATCAGCCCCAGCATTTT
>TRBJ1-2|13|TRBV7-2|.
CASSFSGREGYTF
TGTGCCAGCAGCTTCTCAGGGAGGGAAGGCTACACCTTC
>TRBJ2-1|16|TRBV5-1|TRBD2
CASSLTSGSSYNEQFF
TGCGCCAGCAGCTTGACAAGCGGGAGCTCCTACAATGAGCAGTTCTTC
>TRBJ2-6|14|TRBV19|.
CASSGGAGANVLTF
TGTGCCAGTAGTGGGGGCGCTGGGGCCAACGTCCTGACTTTC
>TRBJ2-3|14|TRBV13|TRBD2
CASSGGAGGDTQYF
TGTGCCAGCAGCGGAGGAGCGGGGGGAGATACGCAGTATTTT
>TRBJ2-5|16|TRBV6-2/TRBV6-3|.
CASSYPLGLVKETQYF
TGTGCCAGCAGTTACCCCCTTGGGCTCGTTAAAGAGACCCAGTACTTC
>TRBJ2-7|16|TRBV9|TRBD2
CASSATSGRPLYEQYF
TGTGCCAGCAGCGCCACTAGCGGGAGGCCACTCTACGAGCAGTACTTC
>TRBJ2-5|15|TRBV5-4|.
CASTKLQGGGETQYF
TGTGCCAGCACCAAGCTGCAGGGAGGAGGTGAGACCCAGTACTTC
>TRBJ2-1|14|TRBV3-1/TRBV3-2|.
CASSQDEEWNEQFF
TGTGCCAGCAGCCAAGATGAGGAGTGGAATGAGCAGTTCTTC
>TRBJ1-2|13|TRBV19|TRBD1
CASSVRQGTIPSF
TGTGCCAGTAGTGTCAGACAGGGGACCATACCAAGCTTC